A single sample is the source of the 10 T cell receptor beta chains below, sequenced in a study of shared clonotypes between healthy human individuals. Method: immunoSEQ multiplex PCR; TCRdb's copy keeps in-frame clones and lacks some. The sample lists more than 2 million clones; 95% were seen once. Sequenced material: naive CD4+ T cells sorted from blood. The subset: CD45RA+ positively selected. These receptors all stem from a man between 18 and 29 years old in good health.

This clone was counted once. The V and J genes are TRBV28 and TRBJ1-2; D ambiguous. Germline CDR1 reads MDHEN; CDR2 reads SYDVKM. CDR3 length: 16 amino acids. V dropped 3 bases and J dropped 4 bases, with 18 bases sitting between them. The CDR3 nucleotides read TGTGCCAGCAGTTTGATCCCCTCAAGACGCCCCTATGGCTACACCTTC. It translates to CASSLIPSRRPYGYTF.

The rearrangement uses TRBV5-1 and TRBJ2-7, with D perhaps TRBD2 (6 bases). Germline V gives CDR1 SGHRS, CDR2 YFSETQ. This CDR3 contains 12 residues. V shed 2 bases and J shed 7 bases, with 10 bases lying between them. The CDR3 region has the DNA TGCGCCAGCAGCTTTTTTGGAGGGGAGCAGTACTTC. Protein sequence: CASSFFGGEQYF.

About this clone itself: Distinct nucleotide sequences in the sample also encode this CDR3. The chain carries TRBV5-1 and TRBJ2-1; D possibly corresponds to TRBD1 (5 bases). Germline assignment: CDR1 SGHRS and CDR2 YFSETQ. The CDR3 is 15 amino acids. V was trimmed by 0 bases and J by 2 bases, leaving 9 bases between them. Written as DNA, the CDR3 is TGCGCCAGCAGCTTGGTGGCAGGGACCTACAATGAGCAGTTCTTC. It encodes CASSLVAGTYNEQFF.

The chain is built from TRBV4-2 and TRBJ1-2; no clear D. The V end was cut by 0 bases, the J end by 5 bases, with 13 bases between. In germline, CDR1 is LGHNA, CDR2 YNFKEQ. The CDR3 extends over 15 amino acids. CDR3 region: CASSQEGAYRYGYTF. The CDR3 coding sequence is TGTGCCAGCAGCCAAGAGGGCGCGTACCGTTATGGCTACACCTTC.

V and J are TRBV5-1 and TRBJ2-5, with 12 bases that match TRBD2. This CDR3 comprises 16 residues. Losses at the gene ends were 0 bases for V and 2 bases for J; bases not matched to a gene: 2. From germline, CDR1 is SGHRS and CDR2 YFSETQ. CDR3: CASSLGGTSGQETQYF. CDR3 sequence (DNA): TGCGCCAGCAGCTTGGGAGGGACTAGCGGGCAAGAGACCCAGTACTTC. Filled out from reference TRBV5-1 and TRBJ2-5, the complete variable domain reads KAGVTQTPRYLIKTRGQQVTLSCSPISGHRSVSWYQQTPGQGLQFLFEYFSETQRNKGNFPGRFSGRQFSNSRSEMNVSTLELGDSALYLCASSLGGTSGQETQYFGPGTRLLVL.

The gene calls are TRBV6-5 and TRBJ2-7; D perhaps matches TRBD2 (5 bases). V was shortened by 6 bases and J by 0 bases, with 12 bases between the two germline ends. Germline V lookup: CDR1 MNHEY, CDR2 SVGAGI. The CDR3 runs 14 residues. This CDR3 reads CASSREGSSYEQYF. The CDR3 DNA follows: TGTGCCAGCAGCCGTGAGGGTAGCTCCTACGAGCAGTACTTC.

The V call is TRBV18, the J call TRBJ1-2, with no clear D. This CDR3 is built from 17 residues. Germline V CDR1 and CDR2: KGHSH, LQKENI. V lost 3 bases and J 2 bases, leaving 19 bases between the germline ends. The CDR3 sequence is CASSPASVSIGNYGYTF. The CDR3 bases are TGTGCCAGCTCACCCGCATCCGTTTCAATAGGGAACTATGGCTACACCTTC.

The chain has TRBV2 and TRBJ2-7, with 7 bases identical to TRBD1. This CDR3 has 15 amino acids. The J segment lost 0 bases and the V segment lost 5 bases, leaving 7 bases of the junction unmatched. CDR1 SNHLY and CDR2 FYNNEI come from the germline V gene. DNA of the CDR3: TGTGCCAGCAGTAGGGACAGCCTAGACTCCTACGAGCAGTACTTC. Its translation: CASSRDSLDSYEQYF.

The chain joins TRBV6-1 to TRBJ2-7, with TRBD1 identical over 10 bases. V trimming: 4 bases; J trimming: 3 bases; junction bases outside the gene matches: 6. The CDR3 runs 15 residues. Looked up from germline, CDR1 is MNHNS and CDR2 is SASEGT. The CDR3: CASSGSTGGNYEQYF. The DNA for the CDR3 is TGTGCCAGCAGTGGGTCGACAGGGGGCAACTACGAGCAGTACTTC.

In regard to this clone: A read error may be the cause here, since a much bigger clone is one base away. CDR3: CASSSNALAGVSEQHF. The CDR3 coding sequence is TGTGCCAGCAGTTCAAACGCCCTAGCGGGAGTCTCCGAGCAGCACTTC. The V call is TRBV2, the J call TRBJ2-7; 10 bases fit TRBD2. Germline V CDR1 and CDR2: SNHLY, FYNNEI. This CDR3 has 16 amino acids.